The clone carrying this T cell receptor beta chain was seen more than once but under ten times. The antigen is unknown. The ends were cut back, 7 bases at V and 6 bases at J, with 16 bases in the middle. Looked up from germline, CDR1 is MNHNS and CDR2 is SASEGT. This CDR3 has 14 amino acids. Primers for the PCR totalled 60 Vbeta and 13 Jbeta. Profiled with immunoSEQ multiplex PCR; TCRdb holds only in-frame clones, not every one. The table includes about 140,000 clones, about 79% detected once. These data come from a study of cytomegalovirus exposure and HLA in healthy donors. Study-wide findings and caveats: A missense variant in DCLRE1C was later tied to TCR beta V- and J-gene trimming. In a later analysis, parvovirus B19, influenza, CMV and Epstein-Barr virus appeared linked to several top co-occurrence clusters.

The rearrangement uses TRBV6-1 and TRBJ2-1; possibly TRBD1 for D (5 bases). The sample was PBMCs. The sequence was collected from a male donor in good health and CMV-seronegative. The chain's CDR3 is CASTPGKSRNEQFF. The CDR3 DNA reads TGTGCCAGCACCCCAGGGAAGTCTCGCAATGAGCAGTTCTTC.